Following are 20 T cell receptor beta chains from one sample sequenced in a study of blood T cell repertoires in COVID-19. Some clones are missing from TCRdb's copy, which holds only in-frame ones; the method was immunoSEQ multiplex PCR. The data hold 200,000 to 250,000 clones, with approximately 85% observed a single time. Specimen: peripheral blood. The source is a woman between 70 and 85 years old with COVID-19, enrolled during active disease.

This chain joins TRBV10-2 and TRBJ1-6; 8 bases match TRBD1. With 3 bases clipped from V and 8 bases from J, the junction kept 9 bases outside the gene matches. Germline CDR1 reads WSHSY; CDR2 reads SAAADI. CDR3 length: 16 residues. CDR3 sequence: CASSEPGGQVDSPLHF. CDR3 nucleotide sequence: TGCGCCAGCAGTGAACCGGGGGGACAGGTCGATTCACCCCTCCACTTT.

This chain connects TRBV18 to TRBJ2-1, with a possible D match to TRBD2 (7 bases). The CDR3 consists of 18 residues. Per germline, CDR1 KGHSH and CDR2 LQKENI. Trimming took 3 bases from V and 4 from J, leaving 22 bases between them. Written as DNA, the CDR3 is TGTGCCAGCTCACCGATTCTTAGGGGGGGAGGCGCTTACAATGAGCAGTTCTTC. This gives the protein CASSPILRGGGAYNEQFF.

This clone has more than one count but fewer than ten. The chain has TRBV27 and TRBJ1-1; no definite D call. CDR1 is MNHEY and CDR2 is SMNVEV in the germline V gene (reference sequence). The CDR3 sequence is 13 residues long. Between the trimmed V and J ends, which lost 3 bases and 2 bases, there was a span of 7 bases. The CDR3 sequence: CASSFSINTEAFF. Here the CDR3 DNA reads TGTGCCAGCAGTTTCTCTATAAACACTGAAGCTTTCTTT.

The rearrangement joins TRBV7-3 to TRBJ2-5, with a possible D match to TRBD1 (8 bases). The germline CDR1 and CDR2 sequences are SGHTA and FQGTGA. This CDR3 comprises 16 residues. V lost 4 bases to trimming and J lost 5 bases, with 20 bases between them. The CDR3 region is CASSSSIGQGGETQYF. Written as DNA, the CDR3 is TGTGCCAGCAGCTCGTCGATCGGACAGGGAGGGGAGACCCAGTACTTC.

The chain employs TRBV5-1 and TRBJ1-1, with D possibly being TRBD1 (6 bases). Deletions cut 4 bases from V and 1 base from J, with 14 bases between. The CDR3 consists of 15 residues. Per germline, CDR1 SGHRS and CDR2 YFSETQ. This CDR3 reads CASSLPTGRNTEAFF. Here the CDR3 DNA reads TGCGCCAGCAGCCTACCGACAGGAAGGAACACTGAAGCTTTCTTT.

The DNA for the CDR3 is TGTGCCAGCTCACCTCGCGCGGGACAGAATTACAATGAGCAGTTCTTC. This sequence encodes CASSPRAGQNYNEQFF. The chain employs TRBV18 and TRBJ2-1; possibly TRBD1 for D (7 bases). Germline V gene lookup returns CDR1 KGHSH and CDR2 LQKENI. There are 16 residues in the CDR3. Trimming stripped 3 bases from V and 4 bases from J, with 16 bases between.

The V and J genes are TRBV7-8 and TRBJ1-2; TRBD1 aligns across 8 bases. The CDR3 has 14 amino acids. Trimming cost V 5 bases and J 4 bases; bases outside gene matches: 6. Germline CDR1 reads SGHVS; CDR2 reads FQNEAQ. The CDR3 here is CASSPDRGPYGYTF. CDR3 DNA sequence: TGTGCCAGCAGCCCAGACAGGGGCCCCTATGGCTACACCTTC.

Only a few counts were recorded for this clone. V is TRBV11-2 and J is TRBJ2-1, with 7 positions matching TRBD1. The germline CDR1 and CDR2 sequences are SGHAT and FQNNGV. This CDR3 spans 13 amino acids. The V and J ends lost 0 bases and 12 bases, in that order; junction bases with no gene match: 5. The CDR3 coding sequence is TGTGCCAGCAGCTTAGAACTCCGGGACAGGCAGTTCTTC. Translating gives CASSLELRDRQFF. The full variable domain, completed using reference TRBV11-2 and TRBJ2-1, is EAGVAQSPRYKIIEKRQSVAFWCNPISGHATLYWYQQILGQGPKLLIQFQNNGVVDDSQLPKDRFSAERLKGVDSTLKIQPAKLEDSAVYLCASSLELRDRQFFGPGTRLTVL.

This clone has only a few counts. Germline is not matched at one junction end, which may reflect a read error. The chain couples TRBV2 to TRBJ2-7; 9 nucleotides agree with TRBD2. The CDR3 totals 13 residues. The germline V gene encodes CDR1 SNHLY and CDR2 FYNNEI. The CDR3 protein is CASSKAGGGEQYF. CDR3 nucleotide sequence: TGTGCCAGCAGTAAAGCGGGAGGTGGCGAGCAGTACTTC.

The chain joins TRBV7-2 to TRBJ2-5; weak D call: TRBD2 (5 bases). CDR3 length: 13 amino acids. Trimming removed 0 bases from V and 5 bases from J, with 7 bases in between. Germline CDR1 and CDR2: SGHTA and FQGNSA. The CDR3 region is CASSLAPGETQYF. For the CDR3, the DNA is TGTGCCAGCAGCTTAGCGCCGGGGGAGACCCAGTACTTC.

This rearrangement joins TRBV19 to TRBJ1-5; TRBD1 agrees at 7 bases. This CDR3 is built from 13 residues. The germline gives CDR1 LNHDA, CDR2 SQIVND (reference sequence). Trimming at V came to 5 bases and at J to 7 bases, leaving 5 bases not matched to a gene. CDR3 coding DNA: TGTGCCAGTAGTCCCGACAGGGACCAGCCCCAGCATTTT. This codes for CASSPDRDQPQHF.

This clone was found once. The chain joins TRBV6-5 to TRBJ2-1; 11 bases line up with TRBD2. V lost 6 bases to trimming and J lost 4 bases; unmatched junction nucleotides: 5. The CDR3 has 15 residues. Germline CDR1 MNHEY, CDR2 SVGAGI. The DNA for the CDR3 is TGTGCCAGCAGACCCGGGACTAGCGGTTACAATGAGCAGTTCTTC. The encoded protein is CASRPGTSGYNEQFF.

This clone was seen more than once but under ten times. V is TRBV7-3 and J is TRBJ2-1; 10 nucleotides align to TRBD2. The CDR3 sequence is 16 residues long. Germline V lookup: CDR1 SGHTA, CDR2 FQGTGA. The junction had 6 bases not matched to a gene; V was cut back by 5 bases and J by 2 bases. CDR3 protein: CASSPSAGGAYNEQFF. DNA for the CDR3: TGTGCCAGCAGCCCATCAGCGGGAGGGGCCTACAATGAGCAGTTCTTC.

The chain combines TRBV29-1 with TRBJ2-2; 9 nucleotides line up with TRBD2. The germline V gene encodes CDR1 SQVTM and CDR2 ANQGSEA. V dropped 4 bases and J dropped 3; count of bases not matched to a gene: 3. The CDR3 is made up of 14 amino acids. CDR3 loop: CSVGGGVDTGELFF. In DNA form, the CDR3 reads TGCAGCGTTGGCGGGGGGGTCGACACCGGGGAGCTGTTTTTT.

J is TRBJ1-2 and V is TRBV9; 8 bases line up with TRBD1. Unmatched junction bases numbered 12, after V lost 3 bases and J lost 8 bases. Germline V gene sequence: CDR1 SGDLS, CDR2 YYNGEE. The CDR3 is 15 residues long. CDR3 DNA: TGTGCCAGCAGCGCACTTGGGACAGGCGCGAGAGGCTACACCTTC. It yields the protein CASSALGTGARGYTF.

The rearrangement links TRBV4-3 to TRBJ2-3, with D possibly being TRBD1 (6 bases). Germline CDR1 LGHNA, CDR2 YSLEER. Trimming pared 1 base from V and 8 bases from J, leaving 13 bases between. The CDR3 sequence is 14 residues long. The CDR3 loop reads CASSQVIGTSTQYF. In nucleotides, the CDR3 is TGCGCCAGCAGCCAAGTAATCGGGACAAGTACGCAGTATTTT.

V is TRBV25-1 and J is TRBJ2-7; TRBD1 is a possible D gene (6 bases). The CDR3 consists of 11 residues. CDR1 and CDR2 from the germline V gene are MGHDK and SYGVNS. Trimming cost V 9 bases and J 4 bases, with 10 bases left between them. The CDR3 loop is CASRGRYEQYF. The CDR3 coding sequence is TGTGCCAGTAGGGGGAGATACGAGCAGTACTTC.

This rearrangement joins TRBV7-3 to TRBJ1-3, with 11 positions matching TRBD1. CDR3 size: 16 residues. The V segment lost 5 bases and the J segment 2 bases; nucleotides outside the gene matches: 5. Germline values: CDR1 SGHTA, CDR2 FQGTGA. The CDR3 region is CASSRGQGAAGNTIYF. DNA for the CDR3: TGTGCCAGCAGCCGCGGACAGGGGGCAGCTGGAAACACCATATATTTT.

The genes are TRBV5-8 and TRBJ2-7; D perhaps matches TRBD1 (6 bases). Trimming cost V 5 bases and J 4 bases, with 13 bases left between them. Germline CDR1 is SGHTS and CDR2 is YDEGEE. This CDR3 is 13 amino acids long. CDR3 nucleotide sequence: TGTGCCAGCAGAAAGACAGGTCTATACGAGCAGTACTTC. Amino acid sequence: CASRKTGLYEQYF.

The gene calls are TRBV6-2 or TRBV6-3 and TRBJ1-1; maybe TRBD1 (5 bases). This CDR3 is 11 amino acids long. CDR1 MNHEY and CDR2 SVGEGT come from the germline V gene. Trimming removed 2 bases at V and 11 bases at J, with 9 bases between. Here the CDR3 reads CASSYKGWAFF. The CDR3 DNA is TGTGCCAGCAGTTACAAGGGGTGGGCTTTCTTT.